A selection of T cell receptor beta chains follows, all from one sample in a study of prognosis after radiotherapy for stage I lung cancer. TCRdb redid the calling of the multiplex PCR reads with MiXCR, one entry per CDR3 protein. The sample gives tens of thousands of distinct CDR3 sequences, roughly 35% of which show up once; about 9.2% is in the top ten. The sequencing here drew on PBMCs, taken before or after stereotactic body radiation therapy (not recorded which). These receptor sequences come from a donor of 50 years or more with non-small cell lung cancer. Both conserved end residues are part of each CDR3. The order of the fields is D gene, V gene, clone size, J gene, CDR3 protein, CDR3 DNA. A D gene is named only where the DNA matches it firmly. Expanded clones are given a class, and other clones once, few, many or no size at all.

d_gene: TRBD2; v_gene: TRBV11-2; abundance: many; j_gene: TRBJ2-5; CDR3aa: CASRRLAGRETQYF; CDR3nt: TGTGCCAGCAGACGACTAGCGGGTAGGGAGACCCAGTACTTC
d_gene: TRBD2; v_gene: TRBV6-5; abundance: NA; j_gene: TRBJ2-1; CDR3aa: CASSYTFSGLEGGIAYNEQFF; CDR3nt: TGTGCCAGCAGTTACACATTTTCGGGACTAGAGGGAGGAATAGCTTACAATGAGCAGTTCTTC
d_gene: NA; v_gene: TRBV19; abundance: many; j_gene: TRBJ1-5; CDR3aa: CASSEVGVFRQPQHF; CDR3nt: TGTGCCAGTAGTGAGGTCGGGGTATTCCGTCAGCCCCAGCATTTT
d_gene: TRBD2; v_gene: TRBV5-6; abundance: many; j_gene: TRBJ2-7; CDR3aa: CASSNGRGEQYF; CDR3nt: TGTGCCAGCTCCAACGGGAGGGGCGAGCAGTACTTC
d_gene: TRBD1; v_gene: TRBV2; abundance: many; j_gene: TRBJ1-1; CDR3aa: CASRGLPGGGTEAFF; CDR3nt: TGTGCCAGCAGGGGACTACCAGGGGGCGGCACTGAAGCTTTCTTT
d_gene: TRBD1; v_gene: TRBV24-1; abundance: many; j_gene: TRBJ2-2; CDR3aa: CATSDKGQGASGELFF; CDR3nt: TGTGCCACCAGTGACAAGGGACAGGGGGCCTCCGGGGAGCTGTTTTTT
d_gene: TRBD2; v_gene: TRBV5-1; abundance: NA; j_gene: TRBJ2-1; CDR3aa: CASSTVAGGQNEQFF; CDR3nt: TGCGCCAGCAGCACCGTAGCGGGAGGGCAGAATGAGCAGTTCTTC
d_gene: NA; v_gene: TRBV7-8; abundance: many; j_gene: TRBJ1-5; CDR3aa: CASSLVWGKPQHF; CDR3nt: TGTGCCAGCAGCTTAGTTTGGGGCAAGCCCCAGCATTTT
d_gene: TRBD1; v_gene: TRBV5-1; abundance: many; j_gene: TRBJ1-6; CDR3aa: CASSSYRGSNSPLHF; CDR3nt: TGCGCCAGCAGCTCGTACAGGGGAAGCAATTCACCCCTCCACTTT
d_gene: TRBD1; v_gene: TRBV5-1; abundance: many; j_gene: TRBJ1-2; CDR3aa: CASSPGRGLNYGYTF; CDR3nt: TGCGCCAGCAGCCCCGGGAGGGGGCTGAACTATGGCTACACCTTC
d_gene: TRBD1; v_gene: TRBV5-5; abundance: many; j_gene: TRBJ2-5; CDR3aa: CASSLEGQGSPRETQYF; CDR3nt: TGTGCCAGCAGCTTGGAGGGACAGGGTTCCCCAAGGGAGACCCAGTACTTC
d_gene: TRBD2; v_gene: TRBV12-3/TRBV12-4; abundance: NA; j_gene: TRBJ2-3; CDR3aa: CASSRISGLAGVTDTQYF; CDR3nt: TGTGCCAGCAGTCGCATAAGCGGGCTAGCGGGAGTCACAGATACGCAGTATTTT
d_gene: NA; v_gene: TRBV28; abundance: many; j_gene: TRBJ2-1; CDR3aa: CASSPFTNEQFF; CDR3nt: TGTGCCAGCAGCCCCTTCACCAATGAGCAGTTCTTC
d_gene: TRBD1; v_gene: TRBV6-1; abundance: many; j_gene: TRBJ1-2; CDR3aa: CASSVRDSNYGYTF; CDR3nt: TGTGCCAGCAGTGTCCGGGACAGTAACTATGGCTACACCTTC
d_gene: TRBD1; v_gene: TRBV11-2; abundance: many; j_gene: TRBJ2-1; CDR3aa: CASSRTGEGEQFF; CDR3nt: TGTGCCAGCAGCCGGACAGGGGAGGGTGAGCAGTTCTTC